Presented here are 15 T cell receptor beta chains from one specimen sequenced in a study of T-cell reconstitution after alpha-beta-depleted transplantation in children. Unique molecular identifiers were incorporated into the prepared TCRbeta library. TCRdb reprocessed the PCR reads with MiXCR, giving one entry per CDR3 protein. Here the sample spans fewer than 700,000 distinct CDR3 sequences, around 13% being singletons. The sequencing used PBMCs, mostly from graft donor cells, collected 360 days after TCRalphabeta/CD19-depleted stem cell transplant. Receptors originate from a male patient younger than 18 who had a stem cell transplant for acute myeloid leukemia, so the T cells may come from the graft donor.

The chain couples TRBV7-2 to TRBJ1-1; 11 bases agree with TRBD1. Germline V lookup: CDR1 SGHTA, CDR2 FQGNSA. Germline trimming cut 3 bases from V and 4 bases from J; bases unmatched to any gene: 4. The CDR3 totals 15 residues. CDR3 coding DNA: TGTGCCAGCAGCTTTACGGGGACAGGGGGCACTGAAGCTTTCTTT. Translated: CASSFTGTGGTEAFF. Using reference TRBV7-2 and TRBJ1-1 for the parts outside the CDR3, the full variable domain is GAGVSQSPSNKVTEKGKDVELRCDPISGHTALYWYRQSLGQGLEFLIYFQGNSAPDKSGLPSDRFSAERTGGSVSTLTIQRTQQEDSAVYLCASSFTGTGGTEAFFGQGTRLTVV.

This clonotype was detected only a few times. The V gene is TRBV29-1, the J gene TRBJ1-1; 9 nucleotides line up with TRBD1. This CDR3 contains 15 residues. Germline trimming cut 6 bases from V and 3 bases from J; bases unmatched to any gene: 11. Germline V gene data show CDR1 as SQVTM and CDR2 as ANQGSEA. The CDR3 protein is CSVGTGYRGDTEAFF. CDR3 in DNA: TGCAGCGTGGGGACAGGGTATAGGGGTGACACTGAAGCTTTCTTT.

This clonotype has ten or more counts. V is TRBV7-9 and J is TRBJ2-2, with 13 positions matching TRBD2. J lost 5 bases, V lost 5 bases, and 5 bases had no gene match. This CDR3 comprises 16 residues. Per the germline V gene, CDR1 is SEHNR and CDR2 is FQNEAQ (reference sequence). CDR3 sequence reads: CASSLGTSGETGELFF. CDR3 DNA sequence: TGTGCCAGCAGCCTCGGGACTAGCGGGGAAACCGGGGAGCTGTTTTTT.

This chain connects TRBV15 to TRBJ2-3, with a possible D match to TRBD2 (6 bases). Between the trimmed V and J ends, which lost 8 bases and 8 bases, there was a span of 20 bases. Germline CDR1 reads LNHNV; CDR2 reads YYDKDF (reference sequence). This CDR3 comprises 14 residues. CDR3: CATQRRGPRGTQYF. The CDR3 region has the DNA TGTGCCACCCAACGGCGAGGCCCGCGGGGTACGCAGTATTTT.

The DNA of the CDR3 is TGTGCCAGCAGCTTAATTCTCCAAGGGGGGGAGGGCCAAGATACGCAGTATTTT. Residues: CASSLILQGGEGQDTQYF. The chain combines TRBV7-3 with TRBJ2-3, with TRBD2 as a possible D gene (7 bases). Trimming pared 1 base from V and 5 bases from J, leaving 22 bases between. Germline assignment: CDR1 SGHTA and CDR2 FQGTGA. The CDR3 sequence is 18 residues long. The full variable domain, rest sourced from reference TRBV7-3 and TRBJ2-3, is GAGVSQTPSNKVTEKGKYVELRCDPISGHTALYWYRQSLGQGPEFLIYFQGTGAADDSGLPNDRFFAVRPEGSVSTLKIQRTERGDSAVYLCASSLILQGGEGQDTQYFGPGTRLTVL.

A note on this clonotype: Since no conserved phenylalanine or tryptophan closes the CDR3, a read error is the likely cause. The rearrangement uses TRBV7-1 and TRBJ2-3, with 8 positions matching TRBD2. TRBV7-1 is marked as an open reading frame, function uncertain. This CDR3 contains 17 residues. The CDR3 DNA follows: TGTGCCAGCAGCTCCCAAAGCGGCGGGAGGCTGCAAGATACCCAGTATTTA. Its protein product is CASSSQSGGRLQDTQYL.

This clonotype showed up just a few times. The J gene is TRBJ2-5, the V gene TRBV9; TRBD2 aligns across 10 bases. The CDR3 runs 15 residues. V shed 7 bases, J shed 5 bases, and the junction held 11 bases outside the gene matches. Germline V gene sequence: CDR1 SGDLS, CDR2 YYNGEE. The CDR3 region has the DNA TGTGCCAGCGGCGGTCTAGCGGGAGTGGGGGAGACCCAGTACTTC. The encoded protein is CASGGLAGVGETQYF.

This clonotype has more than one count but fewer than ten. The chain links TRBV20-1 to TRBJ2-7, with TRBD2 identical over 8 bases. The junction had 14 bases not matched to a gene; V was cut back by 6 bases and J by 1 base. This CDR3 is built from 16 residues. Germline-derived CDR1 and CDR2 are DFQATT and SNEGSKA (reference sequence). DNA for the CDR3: TGCAGTGCCCTTAGGGGGGCAGCGGGAGTGTCCTACGAGCAGTACTTC. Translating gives CSALRGAAGVSYEQYF.

Written as DNA, the CDR3 is TGTGCCAGCAACCTTGGAATAGCGGGAGCAAAAAGGGGGAACAATGAGCAGTTCTTC. Protein sequence: CASNLGIAGAKRGNNEQFF. The chain carries TRBV11-1 and TRBJ2-1; TRBD2 aligns across 9 bases. Germline V gene sequence: CDR1 SGHAT, CDR2 FQDESV (reference sequence). The CDR3 has 19 residues. The J segment lost 5 bases and the V segment lost 7 bases, leaving 21 bases of the junction unmatched.

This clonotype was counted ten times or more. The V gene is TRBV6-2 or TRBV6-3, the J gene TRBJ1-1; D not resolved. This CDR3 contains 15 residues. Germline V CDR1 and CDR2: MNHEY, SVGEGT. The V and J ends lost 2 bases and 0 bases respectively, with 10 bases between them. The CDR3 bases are TGTGCCAGCAGTTACGACCGGATAATGAACACTGAAGCTTTCTTT. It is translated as CASSYDRIMNTEAFF.

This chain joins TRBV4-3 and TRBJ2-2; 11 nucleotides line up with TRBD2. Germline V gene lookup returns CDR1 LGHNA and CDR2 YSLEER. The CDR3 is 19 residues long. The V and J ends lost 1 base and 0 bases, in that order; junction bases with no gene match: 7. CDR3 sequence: CASSQGPPSGRPNTGELFF. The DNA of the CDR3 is TGCGCCAGCAGCCAAGGCCCTCCTAGCGGGAGGCCGAACACCGGGGAGCTGTTTTTT.

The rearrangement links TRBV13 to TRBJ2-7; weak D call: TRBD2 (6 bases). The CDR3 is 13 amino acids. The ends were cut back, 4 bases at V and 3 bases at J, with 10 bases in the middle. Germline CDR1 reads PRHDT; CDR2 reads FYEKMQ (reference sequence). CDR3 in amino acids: CASSSPSDYEQYV. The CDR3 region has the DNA TGTGCCAGCAGCTCCCCTAGCGACTACGAGCAGTACGTC.

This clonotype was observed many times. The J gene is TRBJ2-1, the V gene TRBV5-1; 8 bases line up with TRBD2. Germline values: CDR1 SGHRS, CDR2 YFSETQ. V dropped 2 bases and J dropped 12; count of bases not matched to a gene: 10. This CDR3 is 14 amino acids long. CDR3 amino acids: CASSLQPGLERQFF. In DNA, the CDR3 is TGCGCCAGCAGCTTACAACCGGGACTAGAAAGGCAGTTCTTC.

CDR3 protein: CASSLGMGLGNQPQHF. Written as DNA, the CDR3 is TGTGCCAGCAGCTTGGGAATGGGGCTGGGGAATCAGCCCCAGCATTTT. The genes are TRBV5-6 and TRBJ1-5, with TRBD1 as a possible D gene (5 bases). Trimming took off 0 bases at V and 4 bases at J, with 14 bases between the two ends. CDR1 is SGHDT and CDR2 is YYEEEE in the germline V gene. The CDR3 is made up of 16 amino acids.

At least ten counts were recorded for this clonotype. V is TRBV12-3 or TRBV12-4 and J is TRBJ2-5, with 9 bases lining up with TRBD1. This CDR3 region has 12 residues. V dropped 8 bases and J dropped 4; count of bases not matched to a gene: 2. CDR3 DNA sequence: TGTGCCAGCGCGGACAGGGGAGAGACCCAGTACTTC. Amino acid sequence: CASADRGETQYF.